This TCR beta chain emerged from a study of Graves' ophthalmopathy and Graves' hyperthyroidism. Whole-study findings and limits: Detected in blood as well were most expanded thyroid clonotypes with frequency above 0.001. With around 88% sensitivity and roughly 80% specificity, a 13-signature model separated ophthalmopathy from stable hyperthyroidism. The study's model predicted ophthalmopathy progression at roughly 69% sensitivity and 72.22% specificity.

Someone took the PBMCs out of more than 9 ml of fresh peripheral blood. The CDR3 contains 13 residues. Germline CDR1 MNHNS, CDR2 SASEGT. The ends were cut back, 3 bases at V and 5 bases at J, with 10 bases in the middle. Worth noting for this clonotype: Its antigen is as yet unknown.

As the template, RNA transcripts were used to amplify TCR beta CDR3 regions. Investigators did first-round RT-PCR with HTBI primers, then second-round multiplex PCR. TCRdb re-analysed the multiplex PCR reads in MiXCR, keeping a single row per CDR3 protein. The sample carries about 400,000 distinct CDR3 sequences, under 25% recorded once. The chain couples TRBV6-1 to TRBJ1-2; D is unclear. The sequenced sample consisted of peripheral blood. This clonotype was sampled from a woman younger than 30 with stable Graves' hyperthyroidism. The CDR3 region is CASSEGVLYGYTF. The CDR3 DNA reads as TGTGCCAGCAGTGAGGGCGTCCTATATGGCTACACCTTC.